The 14 T cell receptor beta chains given below trace back to one sample, sequenced in a study of shared clonotypes between healthy human individuals. Profiled with immunoSEQ multiplex PCR; TCRdb holds only in-frame clones, not every one. Of around 440,000 clones listed, over 60% are singletons. The sequenced material came from PBMCs. The receptor source for this set is a woman aged 40-49 years in good health. Some clones in this sample may be carry-over from other donors' samples.

About this clone: A far more abundant clone sits one base away, making this likely a read error. The chain employs TRBV6-6 and TRBJ1-5; D is ambiguous. The CDR3 spans 15 residues. The V gene's germline CDR1 is MNHNY and CDR2 SVGAGI (reference sequence). In nucleotides, the CDR3 is TGTGCCAACAGTTACTCGAGCAGTCCAAATCAGCCCCAGCATTTT. Residues: CANSYSSSPNQPQHF.

This clone came up once. The J gene is TRBJ2-7, the V gene TRBV28; the D gene could be TRBD1 or TRBD2 (7 bases each). The CDR3 is 14 residues long. Trimming stripped 3 bases from V and 4 bases from J, with 13 bases between. Germline CDR1 reads MDHEN; CDR2 reads SYDVKM. The DNA of the CDR3 is TGTGCCAGCAGTTTGGGAGGGGGCTCTTACGAGCAGTACTTC. Encoded protein: CASSLGGGSYEQYF.

This clone was counted a single time. This chain joins TRBV4-2 and TRBJ2-7, with 8 positions matching TRBD2. This CDR3 contains 16 residues. The V and J ends lost 0 bases and 3 bases, in that order; junction bases with no gene match: 7. CDR1 and CDR2 from the germline V gene are LGHNA and YNFKEQ. The CDR3 DNA sequence: TGTGCCAGCAGCCAAGATCCAGCGGGAGTGGTCTACGAGCAGTACTTC. Its protein is CASSQDPAGVVYEQYF.

The rearrangement uses TRBV7-9 and TRBJ1-2; D might be TRBD1 (5 bases). V dropped 0 bases and J dropped 7 bases, with 12 bases sitting between them. Germline CDR1 and CDR2: SEHNR and FQNEAQ (reference sequence). The CDR3 is made up of 14 amino acids. The CDR3 region is CASSLAGVQGGYTF. In nucleotides, the CDR3 is TGTGCCAGCAGCTTAGCCGGAGTCCAGGGTGGCTACACCTTC.

This chain connects TRBV19 to TRBJ2-5; D is perhaps TRBD2 (6 bases). Germline CDR1 LNHDA, CDR2 SQIVND (reference sequence). The CDR3 covers 15 residues. The germline V and J ends were trimmed by 4 bases and 5 bases, with 17 bases remaining between them. CDR3 nucleotides: TGTGCCAGTAGTACACCGGGGCGAGGAGGGGAGACCCAGTACTTC. Translated, it gives CASSTPGRGGETQYF. Full variable domain (missing parts from reference TRBV19 and TRBJ2-5): DGGITQSPKYLFRKEGQNVTLSCEQNLNHDAMYWYRQDPGQGLRLIYYSQIVNDFQKGDIAEGYSVSREKKESFPLTVTSAQKNPTAFYLCASSTPGRGGETQYFGPGTRLLVL.

Turning to this clone: The sample has other DNA sequences that encode this CDR3 too. V gene TRBV29-1 combines with J gene TRBJ2-6, with 8 bases identical to TRBD1. V shed 6 bases, J shed 2 bases, and the junction held 9 bases outside the gene matches. CDR3 length: 16 amino acids. The germline V gene has CDR1 SQVTM and CDR2 ANQGSEA. CDR3 loop: CSVRGQGSAGANVLTF. In DNA, the CDR3 is TGCAGCGTACGTGGACAGGGAAGTGCTGGGGCCAACGTCCTGACTTTC.

This clone is a singleton in its sample. The CDR3 DNA is TGTGCCACCAGCTACAGACAGGGGGCTTATGAGCAGTACTTC. The encoded protein is CATSYRQGAYEQYF. J is TRBJ2-7 and V is TRBV15, with 10 bases matching TRBD1. Unmatched junction bases numbered 8, after V lost 5 bases and J lost 7 bases. This CDR3 region has 14 residues. Per the germline V gene, CDR1 is LNHNV and CDR2 is YYDKDF (reference sequence).

The V call is TRBV18, the J call TRBJ2-3; tentative D call: TRBD1 (6 bases). The germline CDR1 and CDR2 sequences are KGHSH and LQKENI. The CDR3 has 14 residues. V was trimmed by 6 bases and J by 2 bases, leaving 12 bases between them. The CDR3 nucleotides are TGTGCCAGCTCTCCCCAGGGGCTCACAGATACGCAGTATTTT. It translates to CASSPQGLTDTQYF.

This clone was counted between two and nine times. The J gene is TRBJ2-7, the V gene TRBV5-8; D gene ambiguous. The CDR3 runs to 14 residues. V lost 5 bases and J 1 base, leaving 13 bases between the germline ends. CDR1 and CDR2 (germline): SGHTS, YDEGEE. The CDR3 region has the DNA TGTGCCAGCAGGGTGAACTTCGGATCCTACGAGCAGTACTTC. The encoded protein is CASRVNFGSYEQYF.

This clone turned up a few times. This chain connects TRBV28 to TRBJ2-7, with 7 positions matching TRBD1. From germline, CDR1 is MDHEN and CDR2 SYDVKM. CDR3 length equals 15 residues. The junction had 9 bases not matched to a gene; V was cut back by 4 bases and J by 3 bases. DNA for the CDR3: TGTGCCAGCAGTTCTATGGACAGGTGGGTCTACGAGCAGTACTTC. Encoded protein: CASSSMDRWVYEQYF. The full variable domain, in which reference TRBV28 and TRBJ2-7 provide the parts outside the CDR3, is DVKVTQSSRYLVKRTGEKVFLECVQDMDHENMFWYRQDPGLGLRLIYFSYDVKMKEKGDIPEGYSVSREKKERFSLILESASTNQTSMYLCASSSMDRWVYEQYFGPGTRLTVT.

The chain recombines TRBV18 with TRBJ1-4; unclear D gene. V gave up 8 bases and J gave up 7 bases, with 14 bases separating them. Germline V gene lookup returns CDR1 KGHSH and CDR2 LQKENI. There are 13 residues in the CDR3. CDR3 amino acids: CASNNAGSEKLFF. DNA for the CDR3: TGTGCCAGCAACAACGCGGGGAGTGAAAAACTGTTTTTT.

This clone was counted only a few times. The CDR3 region is CASRAGQDGKPQHF. The CDR3 nucleotides read TGTGCCAGCAGGGCGGGACAGGATGGTAAGCCCCAGCATTTT. The chain links TRBV6-1 to TRBJ1-5; 8 nucleotides agree with TRBD1. V dropped 6 bases and J dropped 8; count of bases not matched to a gene: 9. The CDR3 extends over 14 amino acids. The germline CDR1 and CDR2 sequences are MNHNS and SASEGT.

This chain links TRBV7-9 with TRBJ2-5; TRBD2 matches at 11 bases. The CDR3 is made up of 16 amino acids. Germline CDR1 reads SEHNR; CDR2 reads FQNEAQ (reference sequence). V lost 0 bases, J lost 4 bases, and 4 bases stayed unmatched. The CDR3 DNA reads TGTGCCAGCAGCTTAGCGCCTAGCGGGAGGCCAGAGACCCAGTACTTC. Translation: CASSLAPSGRPETQYF.

V usage is TRBV5-5 and J usage is TRBJ2-5, with 10 bases identical to TRBD2. CDR1 and CDR2 from the germline V gene are SGHKS and YYEKEE (reference sequence). With V trimmed by 0 bases and J by 2 bases, 1 base remained unmatched. This CDR3 is 15 amino acids long. CDR3 loop: CASSLVAGGQETQYF. CDR3 in DNA: TGTGCCAGCAGCTTGGTAGCGGGAGGTCAAGAGACCCAGTACTTC.